Below, 3 T cell receptor beta chains from the same sample are listed, as sequenced in a study of T cells after somatic rescue of genetic block. Clones were sequenced by immunoSEQ multiplex PCR, and TCRdb holds only the in-frame ones, with some missing. The sample holds approximately 71,000 clones, 92% seen once. The specimen was peripheral blood mononuclear cells (PBMCs). The receptors were sampled from a man aged 35 to 55.

The genes are TRBV5-5 and TRBJ2-1, with D perhaps matching TRBD1 (6 bases). Germline CDR1 is SGHKS and CDR2 is YYEKEE (reference sequence). Trimming shortened V by 0 bases and J by 8 bases, and 15 bases separated the two germline ends. The CDR3 length is 15 residues. Here the CDR3 DNA reads TGTGCCAGCAGCTTGGGGCAGGGGAACGGTGATGAGCAGTTCTTC. This encodes CASSLGQGNGDEQFF.

The genes are TRBV19 and TRBJ2-2; TRBD1 matches at 7 bases. The CDR3 is 15 amino acids. Germline assignment: CDR1 LNHDA and CDR2 SQIVND (reference sequence). Germline trimming cut 5 bases from V and 6 bases from J; bases unmatched to any gene: 9. CDR3: CASSPQTGIAGELFF. CDR3 sequence (DNA): TGTGCCAGTAGTCCGCAGACAGGGATAGCCGGGGAGCTGTTTTTT.

CDR3 DNA: TGCGCCAGCAGCCCCAAGATTGGAGTAGGGGGAGGGAACACCGGGGAGCTGTTTTTT. Translated, it gives CASSPKIGVGGGNTGELFF. J is TRBJ2-2 and V is TRBV4-1; the D call may be TRBD1 or TRBD2 (6 bases each). V lost 4 bases and J 1 base, leaving 22 bases between the germline ends. The CDR3 has 19 amino acids. Germline lookup yields CDR1 MGHRA and CDR2 YSYEKL.